There are many counts of the clone carrying this T cell receptor (beta chain). The target antigen is unknown. Samples came from axillary lymph nodes draining the breast cancer. The record originates from a study of breast tumors, draining lymph nodes, adjacent tissues. Study findings and constraints: Tumor T cell lymph node origin was a supported hypothesis, not proven. Findings are consistent with lymph node origin and intratumoral expansion of most tumor T cells.

TCRdb independently ran MiXCR on the multiplex PCR reads; one entry per CDR3 protein. The table lists under 110,000 distinct CDR3 sequences, less than 40% of them singletons. The CDR3 length is 18 residues. Losses at the gene ends were 6 bases for V and 0 bases for J; bases not matched to a gene: 14. Germline V gene sequence: CDR1 SGHRS, CDR2 YFSETQ. The V and J genes are TRBV5-1 and TRBJ2-3, with 9 bases aligning to TRBD2. Sample: axillary lymph node tissue. The TCR originated in a female donor with breast cancer. Some clones in this sample may be carry-over from other donors' samples. The CDR3 nucleotides are TGCGCCAGCATTGTGAAACGCGGGGGGGACACCAGCACAGATACGCAGTATTTT. Encoded protein: CASIVKRGGDTSTDTQYF.